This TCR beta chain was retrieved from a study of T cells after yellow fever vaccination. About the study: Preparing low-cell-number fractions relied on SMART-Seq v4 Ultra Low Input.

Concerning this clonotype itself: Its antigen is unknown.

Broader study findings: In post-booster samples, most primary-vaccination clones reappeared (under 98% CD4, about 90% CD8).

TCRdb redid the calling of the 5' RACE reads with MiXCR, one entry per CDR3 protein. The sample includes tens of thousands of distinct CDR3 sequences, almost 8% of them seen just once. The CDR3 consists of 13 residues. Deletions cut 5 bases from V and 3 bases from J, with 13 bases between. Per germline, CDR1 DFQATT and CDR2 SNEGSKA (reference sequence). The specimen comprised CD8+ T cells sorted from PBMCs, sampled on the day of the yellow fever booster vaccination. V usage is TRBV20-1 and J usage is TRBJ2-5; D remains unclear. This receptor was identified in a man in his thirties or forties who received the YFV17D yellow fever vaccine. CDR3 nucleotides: TGCAGTGCTTTCCCCGGCCGGGAAGAGACCCAGTACTTC. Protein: CSAFPGREETQYF.